The clone carrying this T cell receptor (beta chain) was recorded at least ten times. Its antigen is undetermined. The sample belongs to a study of identical twins. This CDR3 comprises 12 residues. The V end was cut by 6 bases, the J end by 7 bases, with 12 bases between. Germline V gives CDR1 SQVTM, CDR2 ANQGSEA. Using its own MiXCR run on the 5' RACE reads, TCRdb lists one record per CDR3 protein. The data show about 690,000 distinct CDR3 sequences, around 6% seen once. Study-wide findings and caveats: Clonotypes of the beta chain that were abundant in cord blood carried fewer insertions (memory repertoires showed none). Models, which agreed with sharing between unrelated individuals, nonetheless underestimated the out-of-frame TCR alpha sharing seen in monozygotic twins. Out-of-frame alpha sequences common to twins exhibited an excess of low generation probability.

This receptor was taken from a man aged 18 to 30 in good health. V gene TRBV29-1 combines with J gene TRBJ2-2; D remains ambiguous. The sequenced material came from naive T cells sorted from blood. CDR3 amino acids: CSVPRRGGELFF. CDR3 DNA sequence: TGCAGCGTCCCCAGACGTGGCGGGGAGCTGTTTTTT.